This T cell receptor beta chain was recorded in a study of shared clonotypes between healthy human individuals. Evenly divided among several immunoSEQ plates was the genomic DNA of each subset. Clones were read by immunoSEQ multiplex PCR, and TCRdb kept only the in-frame ones, dropping some. The repertoire holds over a million clones, with under 80% as singletons. Donors were healthy HIV-negative adults without recent acute infections or vaccinations. The germline gives CDR1 SGDLS, CDR2 YYNGEE. V was cut by 0 bases and J by 5 bases, with 9 bases left in between. CDR3 length: 14 residues. The source material was memory CD4+ T cells sorted from blood. Subset specified: CD45RA-negative fraction. The chain couples TRBV9 to TRBJ2-1; D is possibly TRBD2 (5 bases). The source is a man aged 18 to 30 in good health. The CDR3 nucleotides are TGTGCCAGCAGCGTAGCGGGAAAGGACAATGAGCAGTTCTTC. It translates to CASSVAGKDNEQFF. Supplemented by reference TRBV9 and TRBJ2-1, the full variable domain reads DSGVTQTPKHLITATGQRVTLRCSPRSGDLSVYWYQQSLDQGLQFLIQYYNGEERAKGNILERFSAQQFPDLHSELNLSSLELGDSALYFCASSVAGKDNEQFFGPGTRLTVL.